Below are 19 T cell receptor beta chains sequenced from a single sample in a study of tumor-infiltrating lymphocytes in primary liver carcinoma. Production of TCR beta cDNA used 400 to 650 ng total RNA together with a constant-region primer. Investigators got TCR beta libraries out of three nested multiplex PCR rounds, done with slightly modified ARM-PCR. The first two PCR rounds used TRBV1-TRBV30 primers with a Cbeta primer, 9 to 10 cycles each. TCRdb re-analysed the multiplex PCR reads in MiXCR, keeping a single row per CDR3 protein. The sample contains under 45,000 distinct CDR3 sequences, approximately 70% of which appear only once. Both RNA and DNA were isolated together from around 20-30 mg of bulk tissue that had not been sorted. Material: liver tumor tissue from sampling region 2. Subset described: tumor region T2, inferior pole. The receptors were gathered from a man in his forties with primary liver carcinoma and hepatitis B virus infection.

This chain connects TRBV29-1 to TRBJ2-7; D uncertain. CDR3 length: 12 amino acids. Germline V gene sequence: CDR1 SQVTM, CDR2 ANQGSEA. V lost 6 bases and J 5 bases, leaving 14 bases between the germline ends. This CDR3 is CSVLNSSHEQYF. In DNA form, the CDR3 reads TGCAGCGTCCTTAACAGTTCCCACGAGCAGTACTTC.

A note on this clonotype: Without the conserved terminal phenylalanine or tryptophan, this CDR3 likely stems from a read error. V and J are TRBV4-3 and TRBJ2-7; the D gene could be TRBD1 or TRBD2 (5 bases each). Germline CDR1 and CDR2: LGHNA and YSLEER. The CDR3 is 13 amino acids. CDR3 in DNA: TGCGCCAGCGGCCACGACAGAGGGGAGCAGCAGTACTTA. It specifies CASGHDRGEQQYL.

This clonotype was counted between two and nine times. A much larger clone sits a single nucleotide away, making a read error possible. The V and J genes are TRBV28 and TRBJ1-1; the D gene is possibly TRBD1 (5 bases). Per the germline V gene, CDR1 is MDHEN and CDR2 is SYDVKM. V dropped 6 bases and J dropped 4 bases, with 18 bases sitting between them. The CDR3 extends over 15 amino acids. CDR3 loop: CASSPLRGLRTEAFF. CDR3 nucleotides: TGTGCCAGCAGCCCCCTACGGGGGTTACGCACTGAAGCTTTCTTT. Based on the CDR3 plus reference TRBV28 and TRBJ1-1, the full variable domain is DVKVTQSSRYLVKRTGEKVFLECVQDMDHENMFWYRQDPGLGLRLIYFSYDVKMKEKGDIPEGYSVSREKKERFSLILESASTNQTSMYLCASSPLRGLRTEAFFGQGTRLTVV.

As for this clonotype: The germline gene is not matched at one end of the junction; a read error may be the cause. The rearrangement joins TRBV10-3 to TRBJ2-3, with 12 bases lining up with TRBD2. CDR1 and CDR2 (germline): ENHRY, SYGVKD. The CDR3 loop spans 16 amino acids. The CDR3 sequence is CAISLTSGGGTDTQYF. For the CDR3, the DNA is TGTGCCATCAGTCTGACTAGCGGGGGTGGCACAGATACGCAATATTTT.

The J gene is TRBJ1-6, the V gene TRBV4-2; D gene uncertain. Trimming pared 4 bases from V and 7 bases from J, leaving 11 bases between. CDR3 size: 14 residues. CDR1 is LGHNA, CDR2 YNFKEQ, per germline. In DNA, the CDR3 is TGTGCCAGCAGCCGAGGTAGGGAAAATTCACCCCTCCACTTT. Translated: CASSRGRENSPLHF.

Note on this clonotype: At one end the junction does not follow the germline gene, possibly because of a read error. The chain's CDR3 is CACSYDISSYEQYF. In DNA form, the CDR3 reads TGTGCCTGCAGTTACGACATTAGCTCTTACGAGCAGTACTTC. This rearrangement joins TRBV6-5 to TRBJ2-7; no clear D gene. Germline lookup yields CDR1 MNHEY and CDR2 SVGAGI. The CDR3 runs 14 residues.

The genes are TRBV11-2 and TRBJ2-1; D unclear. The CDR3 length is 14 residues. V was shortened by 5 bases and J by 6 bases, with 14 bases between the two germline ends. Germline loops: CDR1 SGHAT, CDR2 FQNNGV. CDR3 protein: CASSTLQMGNEQFF. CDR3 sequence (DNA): TGTGCCAGCAGCACCCTACAGATGGGCAATGAGCAGTTCTTC.

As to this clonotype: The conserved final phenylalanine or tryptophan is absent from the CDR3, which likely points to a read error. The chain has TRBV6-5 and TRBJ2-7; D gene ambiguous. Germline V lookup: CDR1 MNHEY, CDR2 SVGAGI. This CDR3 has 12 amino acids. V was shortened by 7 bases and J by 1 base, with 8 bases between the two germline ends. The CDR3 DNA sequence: TGTGCCAGCAAATCACCGTCCTACGAGCAGTACTCC. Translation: CASKSPSYEQYS.

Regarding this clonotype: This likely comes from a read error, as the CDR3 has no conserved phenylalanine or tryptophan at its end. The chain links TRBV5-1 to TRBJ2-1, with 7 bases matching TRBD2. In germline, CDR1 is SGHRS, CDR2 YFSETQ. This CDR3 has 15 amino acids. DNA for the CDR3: TGCGCCAGCAGCTTGTCTGCGGGGGTATACAATGGGCAGTTCCTC. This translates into CASSLSAGVYNGQFL.

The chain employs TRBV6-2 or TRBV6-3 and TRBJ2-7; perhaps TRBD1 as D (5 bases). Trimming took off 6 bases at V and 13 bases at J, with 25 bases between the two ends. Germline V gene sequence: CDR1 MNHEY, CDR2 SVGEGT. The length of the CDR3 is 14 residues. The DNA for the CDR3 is TGTGCCAGCAGCCTCCGGGTCAGGGCCCACGTGCAATACTTC. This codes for CASSLRVRAHVQYF.

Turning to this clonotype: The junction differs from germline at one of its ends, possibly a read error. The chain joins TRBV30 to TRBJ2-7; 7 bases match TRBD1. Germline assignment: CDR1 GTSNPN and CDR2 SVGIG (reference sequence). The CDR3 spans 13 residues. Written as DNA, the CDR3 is TGTGCCTCACCGGGACAGTCCCCCTACGAGCGGTACTTC. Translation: CASPGQSPYERYF.

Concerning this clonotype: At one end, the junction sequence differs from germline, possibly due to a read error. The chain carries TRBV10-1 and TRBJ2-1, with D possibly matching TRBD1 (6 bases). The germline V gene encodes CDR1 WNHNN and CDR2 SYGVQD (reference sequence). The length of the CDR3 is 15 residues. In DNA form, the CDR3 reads TGCACCAGCAGTGACGAGAGCAGGGGTGGAAATGAGCAGTTCTTC. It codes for CTSSDESRGGNEQFF.

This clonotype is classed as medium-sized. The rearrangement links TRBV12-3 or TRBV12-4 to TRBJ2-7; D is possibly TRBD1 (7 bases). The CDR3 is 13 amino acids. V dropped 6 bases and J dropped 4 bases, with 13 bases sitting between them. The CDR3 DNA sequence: TGTGCCAGCAGGAAGGGGGCGGGGTACGAGCAGTACTTC. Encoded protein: CASRKGAGYEQYF.

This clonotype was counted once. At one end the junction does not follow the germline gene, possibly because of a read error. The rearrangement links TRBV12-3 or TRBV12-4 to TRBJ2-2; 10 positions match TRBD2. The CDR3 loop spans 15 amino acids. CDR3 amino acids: CASSLIAGGTAELFF. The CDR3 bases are TGTGCCAGTAGTTTGATAGCGGGAGGTACCGCGGAGCTGTTTTTT.

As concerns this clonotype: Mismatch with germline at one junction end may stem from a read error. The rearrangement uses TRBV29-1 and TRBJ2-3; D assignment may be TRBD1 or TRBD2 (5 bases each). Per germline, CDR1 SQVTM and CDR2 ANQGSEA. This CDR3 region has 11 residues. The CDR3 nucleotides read TGCAGCGCGGGAAAGACAGTTACGCAATATTTT. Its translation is CSAGKTVTQYF.

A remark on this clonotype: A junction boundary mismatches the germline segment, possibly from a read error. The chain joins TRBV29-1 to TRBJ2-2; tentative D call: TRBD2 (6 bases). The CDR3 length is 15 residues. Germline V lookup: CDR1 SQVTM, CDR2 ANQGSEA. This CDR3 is CSVGISAANAGGLFF. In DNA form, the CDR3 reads TGCAGCGTTGGGATTAGCGCGGCGAACGCCGGGGGGCTGTTTTTT.

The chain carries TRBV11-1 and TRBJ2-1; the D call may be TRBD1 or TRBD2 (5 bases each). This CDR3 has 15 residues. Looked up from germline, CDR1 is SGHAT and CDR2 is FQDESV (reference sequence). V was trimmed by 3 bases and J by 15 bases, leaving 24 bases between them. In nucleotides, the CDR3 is TGTGCCAGCAGCTTCCAGGGACCGCTGGACAATAGGCGGTTCTTC. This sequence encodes CASSFQGPLDNRRFF.

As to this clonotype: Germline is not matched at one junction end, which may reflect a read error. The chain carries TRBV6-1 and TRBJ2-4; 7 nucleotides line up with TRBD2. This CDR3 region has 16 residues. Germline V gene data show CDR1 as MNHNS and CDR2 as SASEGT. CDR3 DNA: TGTGCCAGCAGTGCCATGGGGGGGTTCGGCAGAAACATTGAGTACTTC. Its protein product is CASSAMGGFGRNIEYF.

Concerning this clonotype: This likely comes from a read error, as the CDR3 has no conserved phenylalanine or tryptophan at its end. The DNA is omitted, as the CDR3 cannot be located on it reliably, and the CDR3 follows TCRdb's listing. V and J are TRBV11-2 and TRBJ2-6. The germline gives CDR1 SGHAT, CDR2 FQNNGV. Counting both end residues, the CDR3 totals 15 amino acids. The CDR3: CATQWPCSGANVLSS.